The 27 T cell receptor beta chains listed next were all sequenced from one sample in a study of regulatory T cells in long-lasting Graves disease. Building of the TCR beta libraries involved iRepertoire HTBI primers and Arm-PCR of CDR3 regions. Each CDR3 protein gets one entry after TCRdb re-called the multiplex PCR reads with MiXCR. The data hold 350,000 to 450,000 distinct CDR3 sequences, with 15% observed a single time. This sample's time point: newly diagnosed GD, antithyroid drugs for less than 3 months. PBMC-derived RNA was used for the TCR library. These data are also associated with another study on T cells in Graves' hyperthyroidism and ophthalmopathy.

Sequencing was performed on peripheral blood mononuclear cells (PBMCs), taken at new diagnosis, from a patient treated with antithyroid drugs. These receptors all come from a woman aged 40 to 55 with Graves disease.

This clonotype was detected ten times or more. The V and J genes are TRBV28 and TRBJ2-1, with 8 bases that match TRBD1. The V and J ends lost 5 bases and 4 bases, in that order; junction bases with no gene match: 4. The CDR3 sequence is 14 residues long. Looked up from germline, CDR1 is MDHEN and CDR2 is SYDVKM. In nucleotides, the CDR3 is TGTGCCAGCAGTCCAGGGGGCAGATACAATGAGCAGTTCTTC. This translates into CASSPGGRYNEQFF.

This clonotype was found many times. The rearrangement joins TRBV11-3 to TRBJ2-7; 7 bases are a match to TRBD2. In germline, CDR1 is SGHNT, CDR2 YENEEA. V shed 4 bases and J 6 bases; nucleotides not matched to a gene: 15. There are 16 residues in the CDR3. The CDR3 DNA is TGTGCCAGCAGCTCATTAACCACCGGGAGGTTGTTCGAGCAGTACTTC. Protein sequence: CASSSLTTGRLFEQYF.

In its sample, this clonotype was seen many times. The chain links TRBV9 to TRBJ2-1; D is possibly TRBD1 (6 bases). V was pared by 3 bases and J by 9 bases, with 25 bases between. CDR1 and CDR2 (germline): SGDLS, YYNGEE. The length of the CDR3 is 17 residues. CDR3 loop: CASSAPMGTPLGGEQFF. The CDR3 nucleotides are TGTGCCAGCAGCGCGCCTATGGGGACACCCTTAGGCGGTGAGCAGTTCTTC.

This clonotype showed up many times. The chain links TRBV7-2 to TRBJ1-2; 7 nucleotides align to TRBD1. Germline loops: CDR1 SGHTA, CDR2 FQGNSA. This CDR3 comprises 16 residues. Unmatched junction bases numbered 12, after V lost 5 bases and J lost 3 bases. In DNA form, the CDR3 reads TGTGCCAGCAGCCTCCTGACAGGGACTGTGGACTATGGCTACACCTTC. It translates to CASSLLTGTVDYGYTF.

The sample holds a few counts of this clonotype. This chain's CDR3 is CASRGDSVYGYTF. The DNA of the CDR3 is TGTGCCAGCAGGGGGGACTCCGTCTATGGCTACACCTTC. V is TRBV6-2 or TRBV6-3 and J is TRBJ1-2, with D perhaps TRBD1 (5 bases). The V gene lost 6 bases and the J gene lost 4 bases, with 12 bases spanning the gap. From germline, CDR1 is MNHEY and CDR2 SVGEGT. The CDR3 length is 13 residues.

This clonotype has only a few counts. The rearrangement links TRBV5-6 to TRBJ2-7, with 7 bases fitting TRBD2. The CDR3 runs to 14 residues. CDR1 and CDR2 from the germline V gene are SGHDT and YYEEEE. Trimming at V came to 3 bases and at J to 3 bases, leaving 6 bases not matched to a gene. CDR3 DNA: TGTGCCAGCAGCTGGGGGACTACAAACTACGAGCAGTACTTC. This sequence encodes CASSWGTTNYEQYF.

Points on this clonotype: A far larger clone is one base from this, pointing to a likely read error. This chain joins TRBV7-2 and TRBJ2-1; 9 nucleotides match TRBD1. The tail of the sequence fits TRBJ2-5 better, so the J call may be wrong. The CDR3 sequence is 15 residues long. Looked up from germline, CDR1 is SGHTA and CDR2 is FQGNSA. The CDR3: CASSLTGGAGETQYF. The CDR3 DNA follows: TGTGCCAGCAGCTTAACAGGGGGCGCGGGAGAGACCCAGTACTTC.

Remarks on this clonotype: A single base separates this from a much larger clone, so it may be a read error. The chain has TRBV7-2 and TRBJ2-7, with 9 nucleotides matching TRBD2. Germline CDR1 is SGHTA and CDR2 is FQGNSA. This CDR3 is built from 16 residues. Losses at the gene ends were 6 bases for V and 2 bases for J; bases not matched to a gene: 11. For the CDR3, the DNA is TGTGCCAGCAGGCAAACCTCAGCGGGAGGTGCCTACGAGCAGTACTTC. This sequence encodes CASRQTSAGGAYEQYF.

This clonotype was counted at least ten times. The V call is TRBV28, the J call TRBJ1-5; D possibly corresponds to TRBD1 (6 bases). The length of the CDR3 is 14 residues. Trimming took off 1 base at V and 8 bases at J, with 12 bases between the two ends. Per germline, CDR1 MDHEN and CDR2 SYDVKM. CDR3 amino acids: CASSLSGGTKPQHF. The CDR3 DNA is TGTGCCAGCAGTTTATCGGGGGGGACAAAGCCCCAGCATTTT.

The gene calls are TRBV2 and TRBJ2-1, with TRBD2 as a possible D gene (6 bases). CDR3 length: 16 residues. Trimming took off 8 bases at V and 4 bases at J, with 21 bases between the two ends. Germline CDR1 is SNHLY and CDR2 is FYNNEI. The CDR3 DNA reads as TGTGCCAGCGAAAAGGAGGCCGGGACTGGATACAATGAGCAGTTCTTC. It encodes CASEKEAGTGYNEQFF.

There are many counts of this clonotype. The gene calls are TRBV12-3 or TRBV12-4 and TRBJ1-4; D is unclear. The CDR3 is 16 residues long. V was cut by 5 bases and J by 7 bases, with 20 bases left in between. CDR3 residues: CASSPHGTGLREKLFF. Written as DNA, the CDR3 is TGTGCCAGCAGTCCCCATGGCACGGGTTTACGTGAAAAACTGTTTTTT.

For the CDR3, the DNA is TGTGCCAGTAGGACCCGGGACAGGGCTATGAACACTGAAGCTTTCTTT. The encoded protein is CASRTRDRAMNTEAFF. The V call is TRBV19, the J call TRBJ1-1, with 9 bases that match TRBD1. V was clipped by 6 bases and J by 0 bases; unmatched bases: 8. Germline values: CDR1 LNHDA, CDR2 SQIVND (reference sequence). The CDR3 spans 16 residues.

This clonotype was observed at least ten times. The rearrangement joins TRBV7-8 to TRBJ1-2; D not certain. CDR3 length equals 12 residues. CDR1 and CDR2 from the germline V gene are SGHVS and FQNEAQ. Trimming shortened V by 4 bases and J by 8 bases, and 11 bases separated the two germline ends. CDR3 DNA sequence: TGTGCCAGCAGCTCAGCTGGCTGGGGCTACACCTTC. Amino acids: CASSSAGWGYTF.

This chain joins TRBV24-1 and TRBJ2-3; D may be TRBD1 (5 bases). The CDR3 extends over 12 amino acids. Germline-derived CDR1 and CDR2 are KGHDR and SFDVKD. V was clipped by 3 bases and J by 5 bases, with 5 bases between them. The CDR3 loop reads CATSDQGDTQYF. The CDR3, as DNA: TGTGCCACCAGTGATCAGGGAGATACGCAGTATTTT.

The table lists this clonotype with many counts. The V and J genes are TRBV11-3 and TRBJ2-5; 10 bases fit TRBD1. The germline gives CDR1 SGHNT, CDR2 YENEEA. The length of the CDR3 is 16 residues. The trim removed 1 base at V and 4 bases at J, leaving 6 bases unmatched. For the CDR3, the DNA is TGTGCCAGCAGCTTAGGCCGGACAGGGGGAAGAGAGACCCAGTACTTC. Protein: CASSLGRTGGRETQYF.

This clonotype showed up just a few times. This chain connects TRBV19 to TRBJ2-3; 11 nucleotides match TRBD2. Germline V gene sequence: CDR1 LNHDA, CDR2 SQIVND (reference sequence). Germline trimming cut 6 bases from V and 4 bases from J; bases unmatched to any gene: 15. The CDR3 is 18 amino acids. The CDR3 nucleotides read TGTGCCAGTAGCGGGACAGAGACTAGCGGGACGGGCGCAGATACGCAGTATTTT. It specifies CASSGTETSGTGADTQYF.

This clonotype was recorded many times. V usage is TRBV27 and J usage is TRBJ2-2, with D uncertain. CDR1 and CDR2 from the germline V gene are MNHEY and SMNVEV (reference sequence). The CDR3 spans 15 residues. V dropped 5 bases and J dropped 3 bases, with 13 bases sitting between them. The CDR3 DNA reads as TGTGCCAGCAGTCCATACAGAGGCGACACCGGGGAGCTGTTTTTT. Its protein product is CASSPYRGDTGELFF.

This clonotype was detected ten times or more. The CDR3 region is CASSSLGASGGTEQFF. Here the CDR3 DNA reads TGTGCCAGCAGTTCCCTAGGGGCTAGCGGGGGCACTGAGCAGTTCTTC. V and J are TRBV28 and TRBJ2-1, with 10 bases that match TRBD2. Germline V gene data show CDR1 as MDHEN and CDR2 as SYDVKM. V shed 4 bases, J shed 9 bases, and the junction held 12 bases outside the gene matches. CDR3 length: 16 amino acids.

This clonotype was observed at least ten times. The genes are TRBV5-1 and TRBJ2-7; 10 bases map to TRBD1. V lost 0 bases and J lost 2; bases outside the gene matches: 2. Germline CDR1 and CDR2: SGHRS and YFSETQ. The CDR3 runs 15 residues. The CDR3 nucleotides read TGCGCCAGCAGCTTGGCCGGGACAGGGGCCTACGAGCAGTACTTC. Encoded protein: CASSLAGTGAYEQYF.

This clonotype was counted ten times or more. The rearrangement uses TRBV27 and TRBJ1-4; D is undetermined. Trimming took off 4 bases at V and 5 bases at J, with 17 bases between the two ends. CDR3 size: 16 residues. Germline CDR1 and CDR2: MNHEY and SMNVEV (reference sequence). This CDR3 is CASSSSIREINEKLFF. In nucleotides, the CDR3 is TGTGCCAGCAGTTCATCAATCCGGGAGATAAATGAAAAACTGTTTTTT.

In its sample, this clonotype was seen many times. This chain uses TRBV7-6 with TRBJ2-5; D is undetermined. The V end was cut by 1 base, the J end by 2 bases, with 11 bases between. This CDR3 has 15 amino acids. Looked up from germline, CDR1 is SGHVS and CDR2 is FNYEAQ. The CDR3 is CASSLVGVGQETQYF. CDR3 nucleotide sequence: TGTGCCAGCAGCTTAGTGGGCGTAGGGCAAGAGACCCAGTACTTC.

To note about this clonotype: This sequence is one base from a far larger clone and is likely a read error. The rearrangement joins TRBV19 to TRBJ2-7; 11 bases are a match to TRBD2. This CDR3 comprises 16 residues. Trimming took 5 bases from V and 7 from J; bases not matched to a gene: 13. Germline V gene sequence: CDR1 LNHDA, CDR2 SQIVND (reference sequence). The CDR3, as DNA: TGTGCCAGTAGTCATACTAGCGGGGGACCCTACAATGAGCAGTACTTC. Translation gives CASSHTSGGPYNEQYF.

V gene TRBV7-3 combines with J gene TRBJ2-3; 8 bases are a match to TRBD2. CDR1 is SGHTA, CDR2 FQGTGA, per germline. The V and J ends lost 4 bases and 4 bases, in that order; junction bases with no gene match: 7. This CDR3 spans 15 amino acids. The CDR3 reads CASSSAAGEADTQYF. The CDR3, as DNA: TGTGCCAGCAGCTCGGCAGCGGGAGAGGCAGATACGCAGTATTTT. Complete variable domain (other parts from reference TRBV7-3 and TRBJ2-3): GAGVSQTPSNKVTEKGKYVELRCDPISGHTALYWYRQSLGQGPEFLIYFQGTGAADDSGLPNDRFFAVRPEGSVSTLKIQRTERGDSAVYLCASSSAAGEADTQYFGPGTRLTVL.

This clonotype came up many times. The CDR3 here is CASSQATGINEQFF. CDR3 coding DNA: TGTGCCAGCAGCCAAGCAACGGGAATTAATGAGCAGTTCTTC. This sequence joins TRBV3-1 and TRBJ2-1; D might be TRBD2 (5 bases). V lost 1 base, J lost 7 bases, and 11 bases lay in between. Looked up from germline, CDR1 is LGHDT and CDR2 is YNNKEL (reference sequence). The CDR3 has 14 amino acids.

At least ten counts were recorded for this clonotype. The gene calls are TRBV30 and TRBJ1-3; D is uncertain. Trimming stripped 5 bases from V and 4 bases from J, with 9 bases between. CDR1 is GTSNPN and CDR2 is SVGIG in the germline V gene (reference sequence). The CDR3 runs 12 residues. The CDR3 sequence is CAWRHSGNTIYF. CDR3 DNA: TGTGCCTGGCGCCACTCCGGAAACACCATATATTTT.

This clonotype was observed many times. The V call is TRBV6-1, the J call TRBJ1-5; possible D gene TRBD1, 5 bases. V was clipped by 7 bases and J by 4 bases, with 17 bases between them. Germline V gives CDR1 MNHNS, CDR2 SASEGT. This CDR3 contains 15 residues. CDR3 region: CASIQGDGANQPQHF. As DNA, the CDR3 is TGTGCCAGCATTCAAGGGGACGGCGCAAATCAGCCCCAGCATTTT.

This clonotype was seen more than once but under ten times. V and J are TRBV29-1 and TRBJ1-2; 7 bases match TRBD1. In germline, CDR1 is SQVTM, CDR2 ANQGSEA. V trimming: 4 bases; J trimming: 2 bases; junction bases outside the gene matches: 10. This CDR3 contains 15 residues. The CDR3 nucleotides read TGCAGCGTTGCCGCCTCAGGGGGTAGGAACTATGGCTACACCTTC. Residues: CSVAASGGRNYGYTF.